This TCR beta chain was recovered during a study of T cells after yellow fever vaccination. V lost 3 bases and J lost 6, with 8 bases in between. CDR1 is DFQATT and CDR2 is SNEGSKA in the germline V gene (reference sequence). The length of the CDR3 is 12 residues. TCRdb fed the 5' RACE reads into MiXCR, producing one record per CDR3 protein. The repertoire includes approximately 160,000 distinct CDR3 sequences, approximately 10% of them detected once, and roughly 40% sits in the top ten. The TCR was taken from a young man who received the YFV17D yellow fever vaccine. The source was CD8+ T cells sorted from PBMCs, collected 45 days after the yellow fever booster vaccination. The J gene is TRBJ2-2, the V gene TRBV20-1; no clear D gene. The CDR3 coding sequence is TGCAGTGCTAGGTGGGGATCCGGGGAGCTGTTTTTT. Protein product: CSARWGSGELFF.